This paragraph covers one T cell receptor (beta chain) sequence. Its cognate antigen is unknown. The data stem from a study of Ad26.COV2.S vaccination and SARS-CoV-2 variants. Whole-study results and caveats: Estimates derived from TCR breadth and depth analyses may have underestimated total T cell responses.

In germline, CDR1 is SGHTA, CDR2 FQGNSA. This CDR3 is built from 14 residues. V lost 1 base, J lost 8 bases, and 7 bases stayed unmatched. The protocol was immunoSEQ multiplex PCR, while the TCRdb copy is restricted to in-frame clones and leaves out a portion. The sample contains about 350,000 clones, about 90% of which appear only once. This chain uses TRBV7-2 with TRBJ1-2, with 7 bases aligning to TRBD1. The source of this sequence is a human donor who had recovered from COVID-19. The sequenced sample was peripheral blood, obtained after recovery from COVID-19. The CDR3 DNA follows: TGTGCCAGCAGCTTAGAGACAGGGACGGGAGGCTACACCTTC. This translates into CASSLETGTGGYTF. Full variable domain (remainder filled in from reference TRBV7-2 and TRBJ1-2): GAGVSQSPSNKVTEKGKDVELRCDPISGHTALYWYRQSLGQGLEFLIYFQGNSAPDKSGLPSDRFSAERTGGSVSTLTIQRTQQEDSAVYLCASSLETGTGGYTFGSGTRLTVV.